Listed below are T cell receptor beta chains from one sample, sequenced in a study of HIV-infected patients and healthy controls. A single record per CDR3 protein comes from TCRdb applying MiXCR to the 5' RACE reads. The repertoire holds around 18,000 distinct CDR3 sequences, with over 9.5% as singletons. The sequenced sample consisted of blood. The receptors were gathered from an adult in good health. Each CDR3 is given with its conserved first and last residue. A D gene is named only where the DNA matches it firmly. A clone size is listed for some rows: how often the clone was seen (once, few, many), or a class if it is expanded.

>-|TRBJ2-3|TRBV10-1|few
TGCGCCAGCAGTGAGTCGAGGAGGGCAGATACGCAGTATTTT
CASSESRRADTQYF
>-|TRBJ1-1|TRBV12-3/TRBV12-4|many
TGTGCCAGCAGTTTGAGCAGCTGGAACACTGAAGCTTTCTTT
CASSLSSWNTEAFF
>TRBD1|TRBJ2-6|TRBV7-2|-
TGTGCCAGCAGCTTAGCCCCCTACAGGGGGCGGAGGGAGTCTGGGGCCAACGTCCTGACTTTC
CASSLAPYRGRRESGANVLTF
>-|TRBJ2-1|TRBV5-1|-
TGCGCCAGCAGCTTGGGCCAGGGAAGCGCCTACAATGAGCAGTTCTTC
CASSLGQGSAYNEQFF
>-|TRBJ2-3|TRBV29-1|-
TGCAGCGTCAACGGGGCTGGCACAGATACGCAGTATTTT
CSVNGAGTDTQYF
>-|TRBJ1-5|TRBV6-2/TRBV6-3|once
TGTGCCAGCAGTTTGGGACCTTATAGCAATCAGCCCCAGCATTTT
CASSLGPYSNQPQHF
>-|TRBJ1-2|TRBV6-6|few
TGTGCCAGCAGTTACTTATTGGACCACACCTTC
CASSYLLDHTF
>-|TRBJ1-5|TRBV19|many
TGTGCCAGTAGTATAGGTGGTCCGCTTAGCAATCAGCCCCAGCATTTT
CASSIGGPLSNQPQHF
>TRBD2|TRBJ2-7|TRBV11-2|many
TGTGCCAGCAGCTTAGAGGGGACTAGCGGGTACTACGAGCAGTACTTC
CASSLEGTSGYYEQYF
>-|TRBJ2-7|TRBV29-1|-
TGCAGCGTTGGCCCTAGTACGGGTGAGCAGTACTTC
CSVGPSTGEQYF
>TRBD2|TRBJ2-1|TRBV6-5|-
TGTGCCAGCAGTTCCCTTAGCGGGAGGTCCGATGAGCAGTTCTTC
CASSSLSGRSDEQFF
>-|TRBJ1-6|TRBV3-1|-
TGTGCCAGCAGCCAGGGTAGGGCAATCTCGGATTCACCCCTCCACTTT
CASSQGRAISDSPLHF
>-|TRBJ2-7|TRBV20-1|medium-sized
TGCAGTGCTCGAGGCCAGGTGGCCTACGAGCAGTACTTC
CSARGQVAYEQYF
>-|TRBJ2-5|TRBV5-1|many
TGCGCCAGCAGCTTGGGAGCGGCCTTTGGCGGAAAAGAGACCCAGTACTTC
CASSLGAAFGGKETQYF
>TRBD2|TRBJ2-5|TRBV7-2|many
TGTGCCAGCAGCCCGAGGAGACTAGCGGGACAAGAGACCCAGTACTTC
CASSPRRLAGQETQYF
>TRBD2|TRBJ2-3|TRBV7-2|many
TGTGCCAGCAGCTTAGCGCCTAGCGGGGTGAGAGATACGCAGTATTTT
CASSLAPSGVRDTQYF
>-|TRBJ2-1|TRBV4-2|medium-sized
TGTGCCAGCAGCCGACAAAACAGGGCGTCCTACAATGAGCAGTTCTTC
CASSRQNRASYNEQFF
>-|TRBJ1-5|TRBV19|many
TGTGCCAGTAGTATTCAGGGACCAGATCAGCCCCAGCATTTT
CASSIQGPDQPQHF
>TRBD2|TRBJ2-1|TRBV4-1|many
TGCGCCAGCAGGCTAGAGCGGGAGCTCTCCTACAATGAGCAGTTCTTC
CASRLERELSYNEQFF
>-|TRBJ2-5|TRBV7-8|-
TGTGCCAGCAGGTGGAGCCTCCAAGAGACCCAGTACTTC
CASRWSLQETQYF
>-|TRBJ2-1|TRBV11-3|few
TGTGCCAGCAGCTTAGATGGCGCGCTGGTGGGAGGCACCTACAATGAGCAGTTCTTC
CASSLDGALVGGTYNEQFF
>TRBD2|TRBJ2-1|TRBV11-2|many
TGTGCCAGCAGCCCCCCGGGACTAGCGGGGTACAATGAGCAGTTCTTC
CASSPPGLAGYNEQFF
>-|TRBJ2-7|TRBV5-1|many
TGCGCCAGCAGCTCCTCAGCTGGGGTCGAGCAGTACTTC
CASSSSAGVEQYF
>TRBD2|TRBJ2-1|TRBV9|medium-sized
TGTGCCAGCAGCGTTACTAGCGGGAGAGGTGAGCAGTTCTTC
CASSVTSGRGEQFF
>-|TRBJ2-3|TRBV20-1|many
TGCAGTGCTAGAGAGTACAGTTTGGATACGCAGTATTTT
CSAREYSLDTQYF
>-|TRBJ2-2|TRBV25-1|medium-sized
TGTGCCAGCAGGTCAGGGCCCGGGGAGCTGTTTTTT
CASRSGPGELFF
>-|TRBJ2-1|TRBV11-2|many
TGTGCCAGCAGCTTATCCGTGGACAGTGGGAATGAGCAGTTCTTC
CASSLSVDSGNEQFF
>-|TRBJ2-6|TRBV11-1|many
TGTGCCAGCAGCCCCTCGTTACCCCTAACTGGGGCCAACGTCCTGACTTTC
CASSPSLPLTGANVLTF
>TRBD1|TRBJ1-1|TRBV29-1|-
TGCAGCGTAGGGGGCTTCACTGAAGCTTTCTTT
CSVGGFTEAFF
>-|TRBJ1-5|TRBV6-5|-
TGTGCCAGCAGACAGCACAATCAGCCCCAGCATTTT
CASRQHNQPQHF
>-|TRBJ2-7|TRBV14|medium-sized
TGTGCCAGCAGCCAAATCGGGGGACCGTACTTC
CASSQIGGPYF
>-|TRBJ2-1|TRBV5-6|many
TGTGCCAGCAGGCCGTGGGGAGTCCTATACAATGAGCAGTTCTTC
CASRPWGVLYNEQFF
>TRBD2|TRBJ2-7|TRBV29-1|many
TGCAGCGTCGGGACTAGCGGGGGATCCTACGAGCAGTACTTC
CSVGTSGGSYEQYF
>-|TRBJ2-7|TRBV5-8|few
TGTGCCAGCACCCCATGGGGCCAAAGACGAGCCTACGAGCAGTACTTC
CASTPWGQRRAYEQYF
>TRBD2|TRBJ2-3|TRBV12-3/TRBV12-4|many
TGTGCCAGCAGCCCCGGGACTAGCGGCACAGATACGCAGTATTTT
CASSPGTSGTDTQYF
>-|TRBJ1-5|TRBV7-9|-
TGTGCCAGCAGCTTATCTGGCCTCCGAGGCAATCAGCCCCAGCATTTT
CASSLSGLRGNQPQHF
>TRBD1|TRBJ2-3|TRBV19|medium-sized
TGTGCCAGTAGTTCGGACAGGGCGGCAGATACGCAGTATTTT
CASSSDRAADTQYF
>TRBD2|TRBJ2-7|TRBV6-5|medium-sized
TGTGCCAGCAGTTACCTAGGACTAGATGAGCAGTACTTC
CASSYLGLDEQYF
>-|TRBJ2-5|TRBV12-3/TRBV12-4|-
TGTGCCAGCAGCCCAGGGGGGAAGACCCAGTACTTC
CASSPGGKTQYF
>TRBD2|TRBJ2-5|TRBV5-1|many
TGCGCCAGCAGCCTGGATGTCAGGGGTTCACTAGCGGGAGAGACCCAGTACTTC
CASSLDVRGSLAGETQYF
>TRBD2|TRBJ2-3|TRBV5-6|many
TGTGCCAGCAGCTTGGGAGCGGGAGGTACAGATACGCAGTATTTT
CASSLGAGGTDTQYF
>-|TRBJ2-3|TRBV5-4|many
TGTGCCAGCAGCTTGGACAGTGTAAGCACAGATACGCAGTATTTT
CASSLDSVSTDTQYF
>TRBD1|TRBJ2-3|TRBV7-9|medium-sized
TGTGCCAGCAGCTGGGGACAGGGATCCACAGATACGCAGTATTTT
CASSWGQGSTDTQYF